This T cell receptor (beta chain) comes out of a study of monozygotic twins with inflammatory bowel disease. CDR1 DFQATT and CDR2 SNEGSKA come from the germline V gene (reference sequence). CDR3 length equals 15 residues. TCRdb reanalyzed the 5' RACE reads and collapses them to one entry per CDR3 protein, without DNA. This sample's clone table lists 150,000 to 200,000 distinct CDR3 sequences. The sample consisted of blood. This TCR was sampled from a human donor with ulcerative colitis or Crohn's disease, or a healthy co-twin of an affected twin (not recorded which). The chain combines TRBV20-1 with TRBJ2-5; the D call from TCRdb, TRBD1, cannot be confirmed without DNA. CDR3 sequence: CSATPPGQIQETQYF.